This T cell receptor (beta chain) is drawn from a study of T cells in women clearing cervical HPV infection. As concerns this clone: With the read ending 3 residues before the CDR3 end, the germline J gene is used to fill in that end.

Some clones are missing from TCRdb's copy, which holds only in-frame ones; the method was immunoSEQ multiplex PCR. There are 20,000 to 25,000 clones in the sample, with approximately 24% held by the top ten. This CDR3 has 16 residues. Germline values: CDR1 SGHVS, CDR2 FQNEAQ. V lost 3 bases and J 0 bases, leaving 12 bases between the germline ends. The receptor was isolated from a woman aged 18-70 years with a cervical HPV16 infection that either progressed to CIN3+ or cleared (not recorded which). The specimen was blood buffy coat. The chain joins TRBV7-8 to TRBJ1-5; D ambiguous. Here the CDR3 reads CASSFDAPYSNQPQHF. Incomplete CDR3 DNA: TGTGCCAGCAGCTTTGATGCGCCCTATAGCAATCAGCCC.